This entry lists 15 T cell receptor beta chains sequenced from one sample in a study of cytomegalovirus exposure and HLA in healthy donors (dated by TCRdb to about 2017). Library prep was done by the immunoSEQ multiplex PCR assay. TCRdb holds this immuneACCESS table with in-frame rearrangements only. Some clones are missing; in checked studies, unresolved V genes explain under half, and the rest has no known cause. The sample contains about 280,000 clones, approximately 90% of them found a single time. About 0.99% of the sample is in the top ten clones. What was sequenced was PBMCs. All receptors derive from a woman younger than 35 in good health and CMV-seronegative.

The rearrangement uses TRBV6-5 and TRBJ2-7; tentative D call: TRBD1 (5 bases). CDR1 MNHEY and CDR2 SVGAGI come from the germline V gene. The CDR3 is 14 residues long. The V gene lost 5 bases and the J gene lost 2 bases, with 13 bases spanning the gap. CDR3 bases: TGTGCCAGCAGTGGCAGGGTGCCGCCCTACGAGCAGTACTTC. Translation gives CASSGRVPPYEQYF.

V and J are TRBV21-1 and TRBJ1-2; the table's D call, TRBD1, was not checked against the DNA. TRBV21-1 is a known pseudogene. There are 17 residues in the CDR3. The CDR3: CASSKAPDTSSNYGYTF. The CDR3 DNA follows: TGTGCCAGCAGCAAAGCTCCCGACACCTCTTCTAACTATGGCTACACCTTC.

The chain employs TRBV9 and TRBJ2-5; 16 nucleotides line up with TRBD2. Per the germline V gene, CDR1 is SGDLS and CDR2 is YYNGEE. This CDR3 is 16 amino acids long. J was trimmed by 7 bases and V by 3 bases; bases with no gene match: 6. This CDR3 reads CASSGGGTSGRGTQYF. The CDR3 DNA follows: TGTGCCAGCAGCGGAGGAGGGACTAGCGGGAGGGGGACCCAGTACTTC.

The rearrangement links TRBV7-9 to TRBJ1-5, with D tentatively TRBD1 (6 bases). Germline assignment: CDR1 SEHNR and CDR2 FQNEAQ (reference sequence). With 5 bases removed from V and 12 bases from J, the gap between germline ends came to 14 bases. The CDR3 loop spans 12 amino acids. DNA for the CDR3: TGTGCCAGCAGCGCGGACAGTAGGCTCCAGCATTTT. Translation: CASSADSRLQHF. Filled out from reference TRBV7-9 and TRBJ1-5, the complete variable domain reads DTGVSQNPRHKITKRGQNVTFRCDPISEHNRLYWYRQTLGQGPEFLTYFQNEAQLEKSRLLSDRFSAERPKGSFSTLEIQRTEQGDSAMYLCASSADSRLQHFGDGTRLSIL.

The chain uses TRBV7-2 and TRBJ2-3; possible D gene TRBD2, 6 bases. This CDR3 has 17 residues. Germline loops: CDR1 SGHTA, CDR2 FQGNSA. With 5 bases removed from V and 6 bases from J, the gap between germline ends came to 24 bases. The CDR3 bases are TGTGCCAGCAGCCGATTTTGGGGCGGCCAAGGAGGGGATACGCAGTATTTT. This encodes CASSRFWGGQGGDTQYF.

V and J are TRBV9 and TRBJ1-1; TRBD1 matches 7 bases. The V gene end was trimmed by 0 bases and the J gene end by 0 bases; junction bases not matched to a gene: 11. This CDR3 is built from 18 residues. Looked up from germline, CDR1 is SGDLS and CDR2 is YYNGEE. This chain's CDR3 is CASSVEGAWGSLNTEAFF. DNA of the CDR3: TGTGCCAGCAGCGTAGAGGGGGCGTGGGGTTCCCTGAACACTGAAGCTTTCTTT. Together with reference TRBV9 and TRBJ1-1, the CDR3 gives the full variable domain: DSGVTQTPKHLITATGQRVTLRCSPRSGDLSVYWYQQSLDQGLQFLIQYYNGEERAKGNILERFSAQQFPDLHSELNLSSLELGDSALYFCASSVEGAWGSLNTEAFFGQGTRLTVV.

The genes are TRBV19 and TRBJ2-3; D possibly corresponds to TRBD2 (5 bases). Germline values: CDR1 LNHDA, CDR2 SQIVND (reference sequence). This CDR3 region has 17 residues. The V gene lost 3 bases and the J gene lost 3 bases, with 19 bases spanning the gap. The CDR3 sequence is CASSMRASEGSTDTQYF. CDR3 in DNA: TGTGCCAGTAGTATGAGGGCGTCTGAAGGGTCGACAGATACGCAGTATTTT.

The rearrangement uses TRBV6-1 and TRBJ2-5; D remains ambiguous. The germline V and J ends were trimmed by 6 bases and 3 bases, with 11 bases remaining between them. CDR1 MNHNS and CDR2 SASEGT come from the germline V gene. The CDR3 is 13 residues long. The CDR3 coding sequence is TGTGCCAGCAGGCCGGTATTTAAAGAGACCCAGTACTTC. Its protein product is CASRPVFKETQYF.

This clone was seen more than once but under ten times. The gene calls are TRBV19 and TRBJ1-1; a weak D match, TRBD1 (5 bases). The V gene's germline CDR1 is LNHDA and CDR2 SQIVND (reference sequence). V lost 0 bases and J 6 bases, leaving 8 bases between the germline ends. The CDR3 covers 13 residues. The CDR3 reads CASSIEDRAEAFF. The DNA of the CDR3 is TGTGCCAGTAGTATAGAAGACAGAGCTGAAGCTTTCTTT.

The rearrangement uses TRBV28 and TRBJ2-3, with TRBD2 identical over 10 bases. CDR1 and CDR2 (germline): MDHEN, SYDVKM. The CDR3 totals 16 residues. V lost 8 bases and J lost 8; bases outside the gene matches: 16. CDR3 residues: CASSKGGAGGTGTQYF. CDR3 nucleotides: TGTGCCAGCTCAAAAGGAGGAGCGGGAGGGACGGGTACGCAGTATTTT.

This clone was seen a single time. This chain joins TRBV7-8 and TRBJ2-7; TRBD1 might be the D (6 bases). CDR1 is SGHVS, CDR2 FQNEAQ, per germline. The CDR3 extends over 14 amino acids. V was clipped by 5 bases and J by 2 bases, with 13 bases between them. The CDR3 bases are TGTGCCAGCAGCCTAATGAGGGACACCTACGAGCAGTACTTC. It is translated as CASSLMRDTYEQYF.

The CDR3 here is CASSSSRESYNEQFF. The CDR3, as DNA: TGTGCCAGCAGCTCTAGTCGGGAGTCCTACAATGAGCAGTTCTTC. The chain is built from TRBV7-3 and TRBJ2-1; tentatively, D is TRBD2 (6 bases). V was clipped by 4 bases and J by 1 base, with 11 bases between them. The germline CDR1 and CDR2 sequences are SGHTA and FQGTGA. The length of the CDR3 is 15 residues.

The chain employs TRBV15 and TRBJ1-5; no reliable D call. Germline CDR1 and CDR2: LNHNV and YYDKDF (reference sequence). Trimming removed 1 base at V and 3 bases at J, with 10 bases between. This CDR3 contains 15 residues. The CDR3 coding sequence is TGTGCCACCAGCAGAGCGGGTCAGATCAATCAGCCCCAGCATTTT. Translation gives CATSRAGQINQPQHF.

The rearrangement uses TRBV5-1 and TRBJ2-3; perhaps TRBD2 as D (5 bases). The V end lost 0 bases, the J end lost 2 bases, and 10 bases lay between the germline ends. The V gene's germline CDR1 is SGHRS and CDR2 YFSETQ. The CDR3 runs to 15 residues. The CDR3 coding sequence is TGCGCCAGCAGCTTGGAGACTATGATCACAGATACGCAGTATTTT. Residues: CASSLETMITDTQYF.

This clone has a handful of counts. This chain joins TRBV28 and TRBJ1-5; tentative D call: TRBD1 (5 bases). This CDR3 spans 12 amino acids. V gave up 3 bases and J gave up 7 bases, with 7 bases separating them. Germline lookup yields CDR1 MDHEN and CDR2 SYDVKM. This CDR3 is CASSLGPQPQHF. The CDR3 bases are TGTGCCAGCAGTTTGGGGCCGCAGCCCCAGCATTTT.